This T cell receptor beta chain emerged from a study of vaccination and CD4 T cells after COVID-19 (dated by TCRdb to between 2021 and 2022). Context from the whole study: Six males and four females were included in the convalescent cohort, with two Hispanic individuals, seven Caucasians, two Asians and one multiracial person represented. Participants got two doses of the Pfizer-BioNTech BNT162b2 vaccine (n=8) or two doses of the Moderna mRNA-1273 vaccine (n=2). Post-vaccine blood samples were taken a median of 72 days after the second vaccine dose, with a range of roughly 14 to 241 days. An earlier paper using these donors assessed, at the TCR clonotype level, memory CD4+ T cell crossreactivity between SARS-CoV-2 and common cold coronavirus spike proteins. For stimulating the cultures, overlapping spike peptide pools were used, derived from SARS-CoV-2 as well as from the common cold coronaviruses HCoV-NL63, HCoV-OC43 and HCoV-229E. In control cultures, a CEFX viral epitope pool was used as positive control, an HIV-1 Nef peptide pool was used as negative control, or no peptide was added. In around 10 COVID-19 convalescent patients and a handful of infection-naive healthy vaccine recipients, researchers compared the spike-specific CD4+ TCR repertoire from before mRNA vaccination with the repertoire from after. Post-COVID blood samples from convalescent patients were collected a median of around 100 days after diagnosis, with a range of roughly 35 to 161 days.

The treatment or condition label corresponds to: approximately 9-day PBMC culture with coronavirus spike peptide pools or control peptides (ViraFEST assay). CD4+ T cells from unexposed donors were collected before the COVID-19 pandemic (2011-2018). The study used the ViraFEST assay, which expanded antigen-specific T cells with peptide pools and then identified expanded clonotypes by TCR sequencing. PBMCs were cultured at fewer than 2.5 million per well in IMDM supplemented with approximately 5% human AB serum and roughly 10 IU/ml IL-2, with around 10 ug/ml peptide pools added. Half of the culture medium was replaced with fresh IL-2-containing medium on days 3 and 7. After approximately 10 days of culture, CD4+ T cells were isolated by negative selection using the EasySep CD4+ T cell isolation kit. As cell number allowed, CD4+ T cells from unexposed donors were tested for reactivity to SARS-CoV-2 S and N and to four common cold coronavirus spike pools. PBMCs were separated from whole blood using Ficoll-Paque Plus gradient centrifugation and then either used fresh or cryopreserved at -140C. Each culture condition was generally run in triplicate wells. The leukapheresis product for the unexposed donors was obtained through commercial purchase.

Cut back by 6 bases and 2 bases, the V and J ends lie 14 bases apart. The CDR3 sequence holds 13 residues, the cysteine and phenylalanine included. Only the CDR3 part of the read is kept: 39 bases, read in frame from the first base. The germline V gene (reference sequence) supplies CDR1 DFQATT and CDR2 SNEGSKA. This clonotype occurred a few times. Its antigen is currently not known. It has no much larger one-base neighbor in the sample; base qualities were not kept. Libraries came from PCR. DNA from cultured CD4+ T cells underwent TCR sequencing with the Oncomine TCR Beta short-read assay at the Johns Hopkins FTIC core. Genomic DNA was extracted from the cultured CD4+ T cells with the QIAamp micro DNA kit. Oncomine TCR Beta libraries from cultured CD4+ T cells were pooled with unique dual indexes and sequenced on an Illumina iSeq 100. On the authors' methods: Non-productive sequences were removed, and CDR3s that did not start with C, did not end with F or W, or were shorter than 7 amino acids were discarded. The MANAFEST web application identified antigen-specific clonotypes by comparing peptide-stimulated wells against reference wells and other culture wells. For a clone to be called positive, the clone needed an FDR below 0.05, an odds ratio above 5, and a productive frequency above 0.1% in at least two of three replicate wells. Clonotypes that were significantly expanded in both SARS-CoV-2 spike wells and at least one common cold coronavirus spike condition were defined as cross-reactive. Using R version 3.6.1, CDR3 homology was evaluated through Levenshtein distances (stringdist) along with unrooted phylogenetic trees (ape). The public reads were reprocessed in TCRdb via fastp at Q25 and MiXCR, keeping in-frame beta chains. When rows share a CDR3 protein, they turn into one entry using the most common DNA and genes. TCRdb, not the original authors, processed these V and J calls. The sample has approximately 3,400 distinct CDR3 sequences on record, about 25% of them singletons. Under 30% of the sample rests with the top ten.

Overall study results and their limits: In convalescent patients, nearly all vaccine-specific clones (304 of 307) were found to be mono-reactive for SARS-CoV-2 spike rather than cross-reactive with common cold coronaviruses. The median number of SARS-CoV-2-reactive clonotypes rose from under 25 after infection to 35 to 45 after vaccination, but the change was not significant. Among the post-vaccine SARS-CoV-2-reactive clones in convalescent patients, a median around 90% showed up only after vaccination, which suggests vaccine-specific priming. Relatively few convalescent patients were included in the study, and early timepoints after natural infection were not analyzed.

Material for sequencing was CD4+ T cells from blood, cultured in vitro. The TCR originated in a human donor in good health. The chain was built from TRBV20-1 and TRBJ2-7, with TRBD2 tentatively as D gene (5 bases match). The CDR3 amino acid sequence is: CSARATGAYEQYF. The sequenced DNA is TGCAGTGCGAGGGCTACCGGAGCCTACGAGCAGTACTTC.